This is a list of T cell receptor beta chains from one sample in a study of blood T cell repertoires in COVID-19. Assay used: immunoSEQ multiplex PCR; TCRdb lists only in-frame clones, some missing. This repertoire shows roughly 120,000 clones, approximately 74% found once; its top ten account for 6%. Sequenced material: peripheral blood. The source of these receptors is an older man with COVID-19, enrolled during active disease. CDR3s leave out the opening cysteine and the closing phenylalanine or tryptophan.

J gene,V gene,CDR3 protein
TRBJ1-2,TRBV6-5,ASRNRGRYGYT
TRBJ2-3,TRBV19,ASSNGFTSTDTQY
TRBJ1-1,TRBV29-1,SAADTEAF
TRBJ2-1,TRBV24-1,ATSDGVAGGIEQF
TRBJ1-6,TRBV7-2,ASRQQGTVYNSPLH
TRBJ2-3,TRBV9,ASSVDTRTSVQY
TRBJ1-5,TRBV21-1,ASAIRGEPQH
TRBJ1-6,TRBV5-4,ASSSTGGNSPLH
TRBJ1-1,TRBV6-6,ASSYSAGTKAF
TRBJ1-2,TRBV21-1,ASSTQGPNNSNYGYT
TRBJ2-1,TRBV5-8,ASSPYSEQF
TRBJ1-5,TRBV12-5,ASGLVNRDRSNQPQH
TRBJ2-2,TRBV7-6,ASSTGQETTNTGELF
TRBJ1-1,TRBV15,ATSRARSGDTEAF
TRBJ2-2,TRBV3-1/TRBV3-2,ASSPLGTSGSLGGELF
TRBJ1-2,TRBV29-1,SVGSWTGGDYT
TRBJ1-6,TRBV27,AGRTVDLYNSPLH
TRBJ1-1,TRBV4-1,ASSQSSGGGTEAF
TRBJ2-5,TRBV3-1/TRBV3-2,ASSHRRERVQETQY
TRBJ2-1,TRBV5-1,ASSPRTSGRGVPPNEQF
TRBJ2-7,TRBV7-2,ASSLGGYGYEQY
TRBJ2-1,TRBV7-3,ASSLLPRGKRFGEQF